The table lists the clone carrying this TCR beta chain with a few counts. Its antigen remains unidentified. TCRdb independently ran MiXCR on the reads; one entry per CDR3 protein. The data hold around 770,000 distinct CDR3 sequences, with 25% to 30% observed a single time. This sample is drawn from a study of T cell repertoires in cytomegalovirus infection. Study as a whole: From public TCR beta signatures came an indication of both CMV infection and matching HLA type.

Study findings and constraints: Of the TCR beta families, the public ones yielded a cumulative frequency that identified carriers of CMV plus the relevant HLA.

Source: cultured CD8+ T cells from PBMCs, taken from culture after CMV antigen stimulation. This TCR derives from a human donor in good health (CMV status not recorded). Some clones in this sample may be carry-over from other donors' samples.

Written as DNA, the CDR3 is TGTGCCAGTAGTTGGGCCCTAGCTAGCACCGGGGAGCTGTTTTTT. As protein: CASSWALASTGELFF. The rearrangement links TRBV19 to TRBJ2-2; maybe TRBD2 (5 bases). V was cut by 5 bases and J by 4 bases, with 14 bases left in between. The CDR3 sequence is 15 residues long. Germline V gene sequence: CDR1 LNHDA, CDR2 SQIVND (reference sequence). Full variable domain (outside the CDR3, taken from reference TRBV19 and TRBJ2-2): DGGITQSPKYLFRKEGQNVTLSCEQNLNHDAMYWYRQDPGQGLRLIYYSQIVNDFQKGDIAEGYSVSREKKESFPLTVTSAQKNPTAFYLCASSWALASTGELFFGEGSRLTVL.